This T cell receptor beta chain was retrieved from a study of PD-L1 blockade in urothelial cancer. Study-wide background: Blood analysis took place 3 weeks (second dose) and 6 weeks after treatment start. Study-wide results and caveats: Expansion of tumor-associated blood clones at 3 weeks was greater in durable-benefit patients.

This clone was recorded a few times. Antigen unknown. TCRdb's table, derived via immunoSEQ multiplex PCR, lists solely in-frame clones and lacks some. The sample contains some 100,000 clones, 91% of which appear only once. Germline V lookup: CDR1 MDHEN, CDR2 SYDVKM. The CDR3 contains 10 residues. V lost 7 bases and J lost 10, with 8 bases in between. The patients' disease, urothelial carcinoma, was locally advanced or metastatic. The V and J genes are TRBV28 and TRBJ1-5; unclear D gene. The material sequenced was PBMCs, taken around atezolizumab (anti-PD-L1) treatment. The source of this sequence is a woman of 80 years or more with urothelial cancer. CDR3 sequence: CASNSRPQHF. CDR3 nucleotides: TGTGCCAGCAACAGTCGTCCCCAGCATTTT. The whole variable domain, filled in from reference TRBV28 and TRBJ1-5, reads DVKVTQSSRYLVKRTGEKVFLECVQDMDHENMFWYRQDPGLGLRLIYFSYDVKMKEKGDIPEGYSVSREKKERFSLILESASTNQTSMYLCASNSRPQHFGDGTRLSIL.